Below, 22 T cell receptor beta chains from the same sample are listed, as sequenced in a study of cytomegalovirus exposure and HLA in healthy donors. In the PCR, 60 Vbeta and 13 Jbeta primers were used. TCRdb's table, derived via immunoSEQ multiplex PCR, lists solely in-frame clones and lacks some. Among over 150,000 clones listed, more than 70% were seen once. Sequencing was carried out using PBMCs. These receptors were taken from a man aged 60 to 75 in good health and CMV-seronegative.

The chain joins TRBV11-1 to TRBJ1-6; a weak D match, TRBD1 (6 bases). The ends were cut back, 4 bases at V and 7 bases at J, with 14 bases in the middle. CDR3 length: 15 amino acids. Germline V gene lookup returns CDR1 SGHAT and CDR2 FQDESV (reference sequence). The CDR3 region has the DNA TGTGCCAGCAGCTGGGCCGGGGGGCGAAATTCACCCCTCCACTTT. Translating gives CASSWAGGRNSPLHF.

This clone has only a few counts. The chain couples TRBV7-3 to TRBJ2-7, with TRBD1 identical over 8 bases. The ends lost 2 bases at V and 0 bases at J; junction bases unmatched: 15. This CDR3 has 19 amino acids. The germline V gene has CDR1 SGHTA and CDR2 FQGTGA. The chain's CDR3 is CASSLLGGTGRGNSYEQYF. The CDR3 region has the DNA TGTGCCAGCAGCTTATTAGGGGGGACAGGAAGGGGGAACTCCTACGAGCAGTACTTC.

CDR3 in amino acids: CASSSGRLNGGYTF. The CDR3, as DNA: TGTGCCAGCAGTTCGGGGAGACTAAATGGCGGCTACACCTTC. V usage is TRBV28 and J usage is TRBJ1-2, with D hard to call. CDR1 MDHEN and CDR2 SYDVKM come from the germline V gene. CDR3 length: 14 residues. V gave up 4 bases and J gave up 8 bases, with 17 bases separating them.

This clone was detected only a few times. This sequence joins TRBV2 and TRBJ2-1, with D possibly TRBD1 on 6 matching bases. The CDR3 is 15 amino acids. The germline V and J ends were trimmed by 6 bases and 5 bases, with 17 bases remaining between them. Germline V gene data show CDR1 as SNHLY and CDR2 as FYNNEI. CDR3 region: CASSRAAAGDNEQFF. The CDR3 DNA sequence: TGTGCCAGCAGCCGAGCCGCTGCAGGGGACAATGAGCAGTTCTTC.

The chain employs TRBV7-9 and TRBJ2-2; TRBD1 matches 9 bases. The CDR3 sequence is 16 residues long. Trimming at V came to 5 bases and at J to 0 bases, leaving 4 bases not matched to a gene. The germline CDR1 and CDR2 sequences are SEHNR and FQNEAQ (reference sequence). The CDR3 protein is CASSPWTGANTGELFF. DNA of the CDR3: TGTGCCAGCAGCCCTTGGACAGGGGCGAACACCGGGGAGCTGTTTTTT. The full variable domain, completed using reference TRBV7-9 and TRBJ2-2, is DTGVSQNPRHKITKRGQNVTFRCDPISEHNRLYWYRQTLGQGPEFLTYFQNEAQLEKSRLLSDRFSAERPKGSFSTLEIQRTEQGDSAMYLCASSPWTGANTGELFFGEGSRLTVL.

V usage is TRBV7-9 and J usage is TRBJ2-7, with a possible D match to TRBD1 (5 bases). CDR3 length: 14 residues. V lost 4 bases and J 3 bases, leaving 13 bases between the germline ends. The germline V gene has CDR1 SEHNR and CDR2 FQNEAQ (reference sequence). The CDR3, as DNA: TGTGCCAGCAGCTCCAGCTCAGGGTACTACGAGCAGTACTTC. It yields the protein CASSSSSGYYEQYF. Together with reference TRBV7-9 and TRBJ2-7, the CDR3 gives the full variable domain: DTGVSQNPRHKITKRGQNVTFRCDPISEHNRLYWYRQTLGQGPEFLTYFQNEAQLEKSRLLSDRFSAERPKGSFSTLEIQRTEQGDSAMYLCASSSSSGYYEQYFGPGTRLTVT.

V is TRBV28 and J is TRBJ1-3; unclear D gene. Germline loops: CDR1 MDHEN, CDR2 SYDVKM. The germline V and J ends were trimmed by 5 bases and 0 bases, with 11 bases remaining between them. The CDR3 is 15 amino acids. The CDR3 protein is CASSRVPLSGNTIYF. The CDR3 DNA sequence: TGTGCCAGCAGTCGTGTTCCCCTCTCTGGAAACACCATATATTTT.

V gene TRBV30 combines with J gene TRBJ1-2; 7 bases match TRBD1. CDR3 length equals 13 residues. Trimming took 0 bases from V and 5 from J; bases not matched to a gene: 3. Per germline, CDR1 GTSNPN and CDR2 SVGIG (reference sequence). The CDR3 DNA reads as TGTGCCTGGAGTGTCCCGGACAGGTATGGCTACACCTTC. It yields the protein CAWSVPDRYGYTF.

The V gene is TRBV7-4, the J gene TRBJ2-2; TRBD2 aligns across 13 bases. J lost 4 bases, V lost 8 bases, and 16 bases had no gene match. CDR3 length: 19 amino acids. The V gene's germline CDR1 is SGHVT and CDR2 SQSDAQ. The CDR3: CASRTEEPGLAGSTGELFF. CDR3 sequence (DNA): TGTGCCAGCCGCACTGAAGAACCGGGACTAGCGGGGAGCACCGGGGAGCTGTTTTTT.

The gene calls are TRBV27 and TRBJ2-7; D uncertain. This CDR3 has 12 residues. Trimming removed 4 bases from V and 1 base from J, with 5 bases in between. The germline V gene encodes CDR1 MNHEY and CDR2 SMNVEV (reference sequence). The CDR3 bases are TGTGCCAGCAGTTCACAGTCCTACGAGCAGTACTTC. Encoded protein: CASSSQSYEQYF.

V is TRBV5-1 and J is TRBJ2-5; D is unclear. Looked up from germline, CDR1 is SGHRS and CDR2 is YFSETQ. The CDR3 loop spans 14 amino acids. V lost 5 bases and J 2 bases, leaving 13 bases between the germline ends. The CDR3 is CASSSATVQETQYF. DNA for the CDR3: TGCGCCAGCAGTTCCGCAACGGTACAAGAGACCCAGTACTTC.

This clone came up a few times. The rearrangement uses TRBV6-1 and TRBJ2-2; possible D gene TRBD2, 6 bases. The germline CDR1 and CDR2 sequences are MNHNS and SASEGT. V was shortened by 4 bases and J by 4 bases, with 10 bases between the two germline ends. This CDR3 comprises 14 residues. In DNA form, the CDR3 reads TGTGCCAGCAGTGCTGCGGGGACCACCGGGGAGCTGTTTTTT. Encoded protein: CASSAAGTTGELFF.

The V and J genes are TRBV5-8 and TRBJ1-2; perhaps TRBD1 as D (6 bases). Germline V lookup: CDR1 SGHTS, CDR2 YDEGEE. The CDR3 has 14 residues. The ends were cut back, 5 bases at V and 5 bases at J, with 16 bases in the middle. The CDR3 is CASSHAGVRYGYTF. In DNA, the CDR3 is TGTGCCAGCAGTCATGCAGGGGTGAGGTATGGCTACACCTTC.

This sequence joins TRBV11-3 and TRBJ1-1; D remains unclear. Germline CDR1 reads SGHNT; CDR2 reads YENEEA. V shed 5 bases and J shed 6 bases, with 13 bases lying between them. There are 13 residues in the CDR3. The CDR3 DNA is TGTGCCAGCAGCACTGCCTGGGCAGCTGAAGCTTTCTTT. Translating gives CASSTAWAAEAFF. Using reference TRBV11-3 and TRBJ1-1 for the parts outside the CDR3, the full variable domain is EAGVVQSPRYKIIEKKQPVAFWCNPISGHNTLYWYLQNLGQGPELLIRYENEEAVDDSQLPKDRFSAERLKGVDSTLKIQPAELGDSAVYLCASSTAWAAEAFFGQGTRLTVV.

The chain recombines TRBV6-4 with TRBJ2-5, with D possibly called TRBD1 or TRBD2 (7 bases each). The better agreement between TRBJ2-7 and the DNA end casts doubt on the J call. Germline V gene sequence: CDR1 MRHNA, CDR2 SNTAGT. There are 17 residues in the CDR3. CDR3 in amino acids: CASRTGTDRTSSYEQYF. CDR3 in DNA: TGTGCCAGCAGGACAGGGACAGACCGGACTAGCTCCTACGAGCAGTACTTC.

CDR3 bases: TGTGCCAGCGTTACCAACCGGGACTCCCTCGGTAATGAGCAGTTCTTC. Translation: CASVTNRDSLGNEQFF. The V and J genes are TRBV28 and TRBJ2-1; perhaps TRBD2 as D (6 bases). Looked up from germline, CDR1 is MDHEN and CDR2 is SYDVKM. This CDR3 is 16 amino acids long. V lost 8 bases and J lost 7, with 24 bases in between. The entire variable domain, with the rest obtained from reference TRBV28 and TRBJ2-1, is as follows: DVKVTQSSRYLVKRTGEKVFLECVQDMDHENMFWYRQDPGLGLRLIYFSYDVKMKEKGDIPEGYSVSREKKERFSLILESASTNQTSMYLCASVTNRDSLGNEQFFGPGTRLTVL.

The gene calls are TRBV2 and TRBJ2-5; 8 bases align to TRBD2. V trimming: 3 bases; J trimming: 5 bases; junction bases outside the gene matches: 11. In germline, CDR1 is SNHLY, CDR2 FYNNEI. This CDR3 spans 16 amino acids. DNA of the CDR3: TGTGCCAGCAGTGAGGGGCTTAGCGGGGTTGCGGAGACCCAGTACTTC. Encoded protein: CASSEGLSGVAETQYF.

The chain recombines TRBV5-1 with TRBJ2-4; D possibly corresponds to TRBD2 (7 bases). Germline loops: CDR1 SGHRS, CDR2 YFSETQ. The CDR3 sequence is 16 residues long. V was trimmed by 0 bases and J by 3 bases, leaving 13 bases between them. CDR3 loop: CASSLGGGGVKNIQYF. The CDR3 DNA sequence: TGCGCCAGCAGCTTGGGGGGAGGGGGAGTCAAAAACATTCAGTACTTC.

The chain uses TRBV7-8 and TRBJ2-3; 8 nucleotides agree with TRBD1. The J segment lost 2 bases and the V segment lost 5 bases, leaving 9 bases of the junction unmatched. Germline V gene lookup returns CDR1 SGHVS and CDR2 FQNEAQ. The CDR3 contains 16 residues. This chain's CDR3 is CASSLTATGATDTQYF. The CDR3 coding sequence is TGTGCCAGCAGCCTCACGGCGACAGGGGCCACAGATACGCAGTATTTT. Using reference TRBV7-8 and TRBJ2-3 for the parts outside the CDR3, the full variable domain is GAGVSQSPRYKVAKRGQDVALRCDPISGHVSLFWYQQALGQGPEFLTYFQNEAQLDKSGLPSDRFFAERPEGSVSTLKIQRTQQEDSAVYLCASSLTATGATDTQYFGPGTRLTVL.

The gene calls are TRBV28 and TRBJ1-6, with 11 nucleotides matching TRBD1. Germline CDR1 is MDHEN and CDR2 is SYDVKM. Trimming took 2 bases from V and 6 from J; bases not matched to a gene: 3. CDR3 length: 16 amino acids. CDR3 amino acids: CASSLGQGAGNSPLHF. The CDR3 DNA sequence: TGTGCCAGCAGTTTAGGACAGGGGGCCGGTAATTCACCCCTCCACTTT.

J is TRBJ2-5 and V is TRBV30, with D tentatively TRBD2 (5 bases). Germline V gene data show CDR1 as GTSNPN and CDR2 as SVGIG (reference sequence). This CDR3 spans 12 amino acids. V lost 4 bases, J lost 5 bases, and 11 bases lay in between. The CDR3 is CAWTRGGETQYF. CDR3 DNA: TGTGCCTGGACCCGGGGTGGGGAGACCCAGTACTTC.

This rearrangement joins TRBV6-6 to TRBJ1-2, with TRBD1 identical over 8 bases. The V and J ends lost 6 bases and 5 bases, in that order; junction bases with no gene match: 11. The CDR3 covers 15 residues. Germline V gene data show CDR1 as MNHNY and CDR2 as SVGAGI (reference sequence). The CDR3 loop is CASRGTGTGLYGYTF. The CDR3 nucleotides read TGTGCCAGCAGGGGGACAGGCACCGGGCTTTATGGCTACACCTTC.